The rows below give T cell receptor beta chains drawn from one sample of a study of control samples from healthy donors and cancer patients. Clones were sequenced by immunoSEQ multiplex PCR, and TCRdb holds only the in-frame ones, with some missing. The sample shows roughly 120,000 clones, about 93% of them seen only once. Specimen: PBMCs. Every receptor here comes from a middle-aged man with head and neck cancer. CDR3s include the opening cysteine and the closing phenylalanine or tryptophan.

TRBJ1-2	TRBV29-1	CSVEARSGTGGYGYTF
TRBJ2-7	TRBV11-2	CASSHRLGGVDEQYF
TRBJ2-3	TRBV10-2	CASSARAADTQYF
TRBJ1-1	TRBV5-1	CASSLDLGGNTEAFF
TRBJ2-5	TRBV11-2	CASSPTRGGRGKTQYF
TRBJ2-5	TRBV6-2/TRBV6-3	CASSYSKVGTGDQETQYF
TRBJ2-1	TRBV4-2	CASSQETGANRMDEQFF
TRBJ1-3	TRBV11-2	CASSFGGRNSGNTIYF
TRBJ2-6	TRBV5-1	CASSGGQFSGANVLTF
TRBJ2-5	TRBV25-1	CASSGSGGHYRTQYF
TRBJ1-3	TRBV4-2	CASSQDLWTGRNTIYF
TRBJ2-4	TRBV7-8	CASSAAQGLDIQYF
TRBJ1-3	TRBV5-1	CASSGGRSSGNTIYF
TRBJ2-3	TRBV30	CAWKGGPGNTDTQYF
TRBJ2-7	TRBV6-6	CASGNSRVTYEQYF
TRBJ1-3	TRBV7-9	CASSLQSTGNTIYF
TRBJ1-3	TRBV5-8	CASSLSGNTIYF
TRBJ2-7	TRBV18	CASSQTALSYEQYF
TRBJ2-3	TRBV2	CASRALSLRDTQYF
TRBJ1-4	TRBV5-5	CASRVRWGTNEKLFF
TRBJ1-1	TRBV6-6	CASSQTGGDANTEAFF
TRBJ1-4	TRBV7-2	CASSLERQGCEKLFF
TRBJ2-2	TRBV28	CASSSRWGSLGLRPGELFF
TRBJ2-3	TRBV5-4	CASSLGLAGGADTQYF
TRBJ2-7	TRBV13	CASSSPRGRLPYEQYF
TRBJ2-7	TRBV15	CATSSTPEGPSGLHEQYF
TRBJ1-4	TRBV6-5	CASRTGEKLFF
TRBJ1-5	TRBV6-2/TRBV6-3	CASSYSGKMGRTPQHF
TRBJ1-1	TRBV12-3/TRBV12-4	CASRSRGSRAFF